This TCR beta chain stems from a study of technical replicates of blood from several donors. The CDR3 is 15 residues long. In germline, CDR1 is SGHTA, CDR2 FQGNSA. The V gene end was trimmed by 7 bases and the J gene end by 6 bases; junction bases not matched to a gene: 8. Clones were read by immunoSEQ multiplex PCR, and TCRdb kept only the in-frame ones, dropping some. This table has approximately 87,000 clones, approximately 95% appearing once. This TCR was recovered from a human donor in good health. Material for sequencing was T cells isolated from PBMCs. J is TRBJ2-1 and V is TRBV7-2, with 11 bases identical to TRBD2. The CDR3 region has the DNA TGTGCCAGCACCACAATAGCGGGAGGGCCCAATGAGCAGTTCTTC. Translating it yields CASTTIAGGPNEQFF.